The 21 T cell receptor beta chains listed next were all sequenced from one sample in a study of PD-L1 blockade in urothelial cancer. Specified time point: peripheral blood 6 weeks after treatment start. Only in-frame clones appear in the TCRdb table, and some are missing; sequencing was by immunoSEQ multiplex PCR. The table includes about 91,000 clones, 75% to 90% detected once. The specimen was PBMCs, collected around atezolizumab (anti-PD-L1) treatment. All receptors come from a man aged 65 to 79 with urothelial cancer.

This chain connects TRBV18 to TRBJ1-4; D gene unclear. With 3 bases removed from V and 6 bases from J, the gap between germline ends came to 14 bases. CDR1 is KGHSH and CDR2 is LQKENI in the germline V gene. The CDR3 sequence is 15 residues long. The CDR3 nucleotides are TGTGCCAGCTCACCTTCCGGGGAGGAGGATGAAAAACTGTTTTTT. It codes for CASSPSGEEDEKLFF.

V gene TRBV20-1 combines with J gene TRBJ1-2; D gene unclear. Trimming pared 3 bases from V and 4 bases from J, leaving 6 bases between. The CDR3 is 11 residues long. Per germline, CDR1 DFQATT and CDR2 SNEGSKA (reference sequence). Here the CDR3 reads CSASIGYGYTF. The CDR3 DNA follows: TGCAGTGCTAGTATCGGCTATGGCTACACCTTC.

The V gene is TRBV19, the J gene TRBJ1-5, with D unresolved. This CDR3 spans 16 amino acids. The V and J ends lost 3 bases and 2 bases respectively, with 14 bases between them. Per germline, CDR1 LNHDA and CDR2 SQIVND (reference sequence). The CDR3 region has the DNA TGTGCCAGTAGTATCTCCCCCCCCGGTCGCAATCAGCCCCAGCATTTT. It specifies CASSISPPGRNQPQHF.

The V and J genes are TRBV11-2 and TRBJ2-2, with D possibly matching TRBD2 (5 bases). Germline V CDR1 and CDR2: SGHAT, FQNNGV. The CDR3 is made up of 14 amino acids. Trimming stripped 0 bases from V and 5 bases from J, with 7 bases between. In DNA form, the CDR3 reads TGTGCCAGCAGCTTAGATCGGGAAACCGGGGAGCTGTTTTTT. It encodes CASSLDRETGELFF.

V gene TRBV2 combines with J gene TRBJ1-2, with 9 bases that match TRBD1. The CDR3 contains 14 residues. Trimming at V came to 5 bases and at J to 10 bases, leaving 11 bases not matched to a gene. The germline V gene has CDR1 SNHLY and CDR2 FYNNEI. The CDR3 DNA reads as TGTGCCAGCAGTCAGGACAGGGGAGGGTTTGACTACACCTTC. This sequence encodes CASSQDRGGFDYTF.

The chain uses TRBV6-1 and TRBJ1-5, with 8 bases aligning to TRBD1. Germline trimming cut 9 bases from V and 7 bases from J; bases unmatched to any gene: 14. Germline V gene sequence: CDR1 MNHNS, CDR2 SASEGT. This CDR3 is 15 amino acids long. CDR3 in DNA: TGTGCCAGGAGAAACCCAGACAGGGGCCACCAGCCCCAGCATTTT. Residues: CARRNPDRGHQPQHF.

V usage is TRBV5-5 and J usage is TRBJ1-5, with 10 bases identical to TRBD1. The CDR3 is made up of 17 amino acids. V shed 4 bases and J 6 bases; nucleotides not matched to a gene: 13. Germline CDR1 is SGHKS and CDR2 is YYEKEE (reference sequence). The CDR3 DNA reads TGTGCCAGCAGCCTCATCCCCGGGACAGGGGATACTCAGCCCCAGCATTTT. It encodes CASSLIPGTGDTQPQHF.

The V gene is TRBV5-8, the J gene TRBJ1-2; 7 bases are shared with TRBD1. The CDR3 loop spans 14 amino acids. Germline loops: CDR1 SGHTS, CDR2 YDEGEE. Unmatched junction bases numbered 5, after V lost 4 bases and J lost 2 bases. The CDR3 nucleotides read TGTGCCAGCAGCCAGACAGGGTGGAACTATGGCTACACCTTC. Translation: CASSQTGWNYGYTF.

The chain employs TRBV10-2 and TRBJ2-2; 13 bases fit TRBD2. This CDR3 has 16 residues. The V segment lost 6 bases and the J segment 6 bases; nucleotides outside the gene matches: 7. In germline, CDR1 is WSHSY, CDR2 SAAADI. CDR3 sequence (DNA): TGCGCCAGCAGGGGAACTAGCGGGGGGGCTCCCGGGGAGCTGTTTTTT. Translating it yields CASRGTSGGAPGELFF.

The V call is TRBV10-3, the J call TRBJ2-5, with D tentatively TRBD1 (5 bases). Trimming removed 7 bases at V and 1 base at J, with 10 bases between. Germline V gives CDR1 ENHRY, CDR2 SYGVKD. This CDR3 spans 13 amino acids. The CDR3 DNA follows: TGTGCCATCAACGAACAGGTCCAAGAGACCCAGTACTTC. Its translation: CAINEQVQETQYF.

V usage is TRBV29-1 and J usage is TRBJ1-2; no reliable D call. The germline V and J ends were trimmed by 5 bases and 0 bases, with 10 bases remaining between them. The CDR3 spans 13 residues. Germline V gene data show CDR1 as SQVTM and CDR2 as ANQGSEA. The CDR3 region is CSVRESANYGYTF. As DNA, the CDR3 is TGCAGCGTTAGGGAGTCAGCTAACTATGGCTACACCTTC. The variable domain in full, completed from reference TRBV29-1 and TRBJ1-2, reads SAVISQKPSRDICQRGTSLTIQCQVDSQVTMMFWYRQQPGQSLTLIATANQGSEATYESGFVIDKFPISRPNLTFSTLTVSNMSPEDSSIYLCSVRESANYGYTFGSGTRLTVV.

The chain recombines TRBV7-2 with TRBJ2-7; D is perhaps TRBD2 (6 bases). The CDR3 consists of 12 residues. Per the germline V gene, CDR1 is SGHTA and CDR2 is FQGNSA. Between the trimmed V and J ends, which lost 5 bases and 7 bases, there was a span of 12 bases. DNA for the CDR3: TGTGCCAGCAGCCGGGACTGGCGAGAGCAGTACTTC. Its protein is CASSRDWREQYF.

J is TRBJ1-1 and V is TRBV2; TRBD1 matches at 7 bases. Trimming at V came to 4 bases and at J to 1 base, leaving 3 bases not matched to a gene. Germline V CDR1 and CDR2: SNHLY, FYNNEI. The CDR3 sequence is 14 residues long. The DNA for the CDR3 is TGTGCCAGCAGTGTAGGACAGGCGAACACTGAAGCTTTCTTT. Translated, it gives CASSVGQANTEAFF.

This clone has a single count. The gene calls are TRBV5-4 and TRBJ2-5; D is possibly TRBD1 (6 bases). Trimming pared 4 bases from V and 3 bases from J, leaving 13 bases between. The CDR3 consists of 14 residues. Per germline, CDR1 SGHNT and CDR2 YYREEE (reference sequence). The CDR3 region is CASSPPGHEETQYF. The DNA for the CDR3 is TGTGCCAGCAGCCCTCCGGGACACGAAGAGACCCAGTACTTC.

The rearrangement uses TRBV5-4 and TRBJ1-3; D possibly corresponds to TRBD1 (6 bases). With 4 bases removed from V and 4 bases from J, the gap between germline ends came to 12 bases. The length of the CDR3 is 14 residues. Germline V gene lookup returns CDR1 SGHNT and CDR2 YYREEE (reference sequence). CDR3 in amino acids: CASSEQGAGNTIYF. The CDR3 DNA follows: TGTGCCAGCAGCGAACAGGGTGCAGGAAACACCATATATTTT.

The chain employs TRBV7-9 and TRBJ1-1; weak D call: TRBD1 (5 bases). The CDR3 contains 14 residues. Germline CDR1 reads SEHNR; CDR2 reads FQNEAQ (reference sequence). Between the trimmed V and J ends, which lost 0 bases and 4 bases, there was a span of 9 bases. The CDR3 bases are TGTGCCAGCAGCTTAGCGGCGGGGCCCACTGAAGCTTTCTTT. Translating gives CASSLAAGPTEAFF.

This clone has a single count. The J gene is TRBJ2-7, the V gene TRBV5-4; 8 bases line up with TRBD1. CDR1 SGHNT and CDR2 YYREEE come from the germline V gene (reference sequence). With V trimmed by 0 bases and J by 0 bases, 5 bases remained unmatched. CDR3 size: 16 residues. CDR3: CASSLGPGQVSYEQYF. CDR3 coding DNA: TGTGCCAGCAGCTTGGGTCCGGGACAGGTCTCCTACGAGCAGTACTTC.

This chain connects TRBV5-1 to TRBJ2-7; 7 bases align to TRBD1. CDR1 SGHRS and CDR2 YFSETQ come from the germline V gene. This CDR3 is 15 amino acids long. Trimming took 0 bases from V and 3 from J; bases not matched to a gene: 6. CDR3 nucleotide sequence: TGCGCCAGCAGCTTGGCCCTCAGGGGGAGCTACGAGCAGTACTTC. It codes for CASSLALRGSYEQYF.

The rearrangement links TRBV5-4 to TRBJ1-6; 8 bases agree with TRBD1. Trimming took 5 bases from V and 10 from J; bases not matched to a gene: 11. Germline V CDR1 and CDR2: SGHNT, YYREEE (reference sequence). The CDR3 runs to 15 residues. The DNA of the CDR3 is TGTGCCAGCAGTGCCAGCGGACAGGGTCTCTCACCCCTCCACTTT. This encodes CASSASGQGLSPLHF.

The chain links TRBV29-1 to TRBJ1-2, with D possibly matching TRBD1 (6 bases). The length of the CDR3 is 12 residues. V lost 6 bases and J 7 bases, leaving 15 bases between the germline ends. Germline CDR1 is SQVTM and CDR2 is ANQGSEA. The DNA for the CDR3 is TGCAGCGTCGCCACAGGGTTAGTTGGCTACACCTTC. This gives the protein CSVATGLVGYTF.

This chain links TRBV2 with TRBJ1-5, with TRBD1 identical over 9 bases. Germline lookup yields CDR1 SNHLY and CDR2 FYNNEI. This CDR3 has 11 residues. DNA for the CDR3: TGTGTCGAGACAGGGGGATGGCCCCAGCATTTT. Residues: CVETGGWPQHF. The entire variable domain, with the rest obtained from reference TRBV2 and TRBJ1-5, is as follows: EPEVTQTPSHQVTQMGQEVILRCVPISNHLYFYWYRQILGQKVEFLVSFYNNEISEKSEIFDDQFSVERPDGSNFTLKIRSTKLEDSAMYFCVETGGWPQHFGDGTRLSIL.